This entry describes one TCR beta chain. The data stem from a study of technical replicates of blood from a few donors. The method was immunoSEQ multiplex PCR; TCRdb's version includes in-frame clones alone and lacks a portion of them. The table has 40,000 to 65,000 clones, 70% to 90% seen once. Trimming at V came to 5 bases and at J to 4 bases, leaving 5 bases not matched to a gene. The CDR3 covers 14 residues. CDR1 SGHNT and CDR2 YYREEE come from the germline V gene (reference sequence). The V and J genes are TRBV5-4 and TRBJ1-4, with TRBD1 matching over 7 bases. Sample: PBMCs. The clonotype originates from a human donor in good health. Some clones in this sample may be carry-over from other donors' samples. The CDR3: CASSKGQLNEKLFF. CDR3 DNA sequence: TGTGCCAGCAGTAAGGGACAGCTTAATGAAAAACTGTTTTTT.